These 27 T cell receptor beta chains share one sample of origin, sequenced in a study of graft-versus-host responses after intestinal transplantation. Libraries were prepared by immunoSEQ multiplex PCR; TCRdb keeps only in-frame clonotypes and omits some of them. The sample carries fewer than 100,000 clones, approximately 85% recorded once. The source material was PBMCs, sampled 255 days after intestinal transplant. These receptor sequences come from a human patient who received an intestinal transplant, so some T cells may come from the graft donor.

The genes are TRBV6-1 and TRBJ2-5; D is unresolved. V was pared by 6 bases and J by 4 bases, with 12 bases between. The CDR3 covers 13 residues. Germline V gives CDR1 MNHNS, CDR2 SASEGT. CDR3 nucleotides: TGTGCCAGCAGACTACTGGTTGGAGAGACCCAGTACTTC. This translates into CASRLLVGETQYF.

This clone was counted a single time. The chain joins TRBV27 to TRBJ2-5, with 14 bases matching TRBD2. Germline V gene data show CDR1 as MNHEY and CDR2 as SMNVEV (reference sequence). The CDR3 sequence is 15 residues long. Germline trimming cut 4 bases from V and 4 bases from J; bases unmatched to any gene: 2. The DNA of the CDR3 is TGTGCCAGCAGTTCAGGGACTAGCGGGAGAGAGACCCAGTACTTC. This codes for CASSSGTSGRETQYF.

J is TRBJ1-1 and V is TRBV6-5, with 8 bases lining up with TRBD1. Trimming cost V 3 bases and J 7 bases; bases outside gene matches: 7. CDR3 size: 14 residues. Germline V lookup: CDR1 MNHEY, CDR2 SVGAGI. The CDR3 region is CASSYLDGTGEAFF. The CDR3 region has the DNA TGTGCCAGCAGTTATCTAGACGGGACAGGTGAAGCTTTCTTT.

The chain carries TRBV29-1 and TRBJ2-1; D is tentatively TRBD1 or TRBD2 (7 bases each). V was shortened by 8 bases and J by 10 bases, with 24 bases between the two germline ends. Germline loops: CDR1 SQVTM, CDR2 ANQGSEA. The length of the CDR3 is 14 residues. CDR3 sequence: CSIPEQPGGVEQFF. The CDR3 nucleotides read TGCAGCATCCCGGAACAACCAGGGGGGGTCGAGCAGTTCTTC.

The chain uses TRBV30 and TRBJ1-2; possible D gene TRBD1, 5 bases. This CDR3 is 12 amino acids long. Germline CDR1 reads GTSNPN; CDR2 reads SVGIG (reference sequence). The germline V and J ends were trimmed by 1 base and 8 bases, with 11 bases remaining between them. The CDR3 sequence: CAWSAPGRGYTF. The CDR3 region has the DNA TGTGCCTGGAGTGCCCCGGGACGCGGCTACACCTTC. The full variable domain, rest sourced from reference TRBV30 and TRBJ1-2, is SQTIHQWPATLVQPVGSPLSLECTVEGTSNPNLYWYRQAAGRGLQLLFYSVGIGQISSEVPQNLSASRPQDRQFILSSKKLLLSDSGFYLCAWSAPGRGYTFGSGTRLTVV.

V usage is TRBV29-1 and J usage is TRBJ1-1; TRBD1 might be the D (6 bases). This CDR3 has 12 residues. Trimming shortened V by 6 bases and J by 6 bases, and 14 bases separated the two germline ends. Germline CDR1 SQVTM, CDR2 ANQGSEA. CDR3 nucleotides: TGCAGCGTACAAGGGGGGAAAGCTGAAGCTTTCTTT. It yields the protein CSVQGGKAEAFF.

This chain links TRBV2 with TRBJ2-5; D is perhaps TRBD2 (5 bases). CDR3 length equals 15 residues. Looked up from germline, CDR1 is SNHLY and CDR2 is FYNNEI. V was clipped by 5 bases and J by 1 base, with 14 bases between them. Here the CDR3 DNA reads TGTGCCAGCAGTACACTTCGGGGATCCCAAGAGACCCAGTACTTC. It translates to CASSTLRGSQETQYF.

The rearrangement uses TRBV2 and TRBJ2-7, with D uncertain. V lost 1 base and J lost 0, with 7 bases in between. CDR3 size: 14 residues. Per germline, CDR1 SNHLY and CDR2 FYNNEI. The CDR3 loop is CASSEEINSYEQYV. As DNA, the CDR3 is TGTGCCAGCAGTGAAGAAATCAACTCCTACGAGCAGTACGTC.

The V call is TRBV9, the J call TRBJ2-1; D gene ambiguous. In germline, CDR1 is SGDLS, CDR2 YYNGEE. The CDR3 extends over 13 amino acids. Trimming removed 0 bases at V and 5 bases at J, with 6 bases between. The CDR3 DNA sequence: TGTGCCAGCAGCGTAGCCGTTGACAATGAGCAGTTCTTC. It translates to CASSVAVDNEQFF.

CDR3 DNA sequence: TGTGCCAGCAGCCAAGAGTACCCGAACACCGGGGAGCTGTTTTTT. The encoded protein is CASSQEYPNTGELFF. The chain links TRBV4-2 to TRBJ2-2; the D is unclear. With 0 bases removed from V and 0 bases from J, the gap between germline ends came to 5 bases. The germline V gene has CDR1 LGHNA and CDR2 YNFKEQ. CDR3 length equals 15 residues.

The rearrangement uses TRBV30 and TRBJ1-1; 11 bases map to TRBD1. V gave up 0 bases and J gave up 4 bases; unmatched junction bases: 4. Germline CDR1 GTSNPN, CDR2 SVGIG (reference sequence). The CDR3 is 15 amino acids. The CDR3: CAWSVRGTGGTEAFF. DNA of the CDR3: TGTGCCTGGAGTGTAAGGGGGACAGGGGGCACTGAAGCTTTCTTT.

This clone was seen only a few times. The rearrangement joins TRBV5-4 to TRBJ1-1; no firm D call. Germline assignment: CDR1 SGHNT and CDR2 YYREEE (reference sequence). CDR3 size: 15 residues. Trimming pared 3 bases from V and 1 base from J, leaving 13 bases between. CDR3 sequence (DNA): TGTGCCAGCAGCTCTCGAGTACCCGGGAACACTGAAGCTTTCTTT. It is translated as CASSSRVPGNTEAFF.

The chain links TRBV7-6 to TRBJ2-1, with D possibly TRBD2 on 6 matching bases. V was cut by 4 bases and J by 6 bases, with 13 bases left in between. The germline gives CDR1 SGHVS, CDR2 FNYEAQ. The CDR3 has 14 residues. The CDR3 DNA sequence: TGTGCCAGCAGCTCGCCGGGAGACGGCAATGAGCAGTTCTTC. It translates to CASSSPGDGNEQFF.

CDR3 protein: CASSLQGTDTQYF. Here the CDR3 DNA reads TGTGCCAGCAGCTTACAGGGCACAGATACGCAGTATTTT. This chain connects TRBV7-2 to TRBJ2-3; D call uncertain. Looked up from germline, CDR1 is SGHTA and CDR2 is FQGNSA. This CDR3 comprises 13 residues. V was pared by 2 bases and J by 1 base, with 4 bases between. Based on the CDR3 plus reference TRBV7-2 and TRBJ2-3, the full variable domain is GAGVSQSPSNKVTEKGKDVELRCDPISGHTALYWYRQSLGQGLEFLIYFQGNSAPDKSGLPSDRFSAERTGGSVSTLTIQRTQQEDSAVYLCASSLQGTDTQYFGPGTRLTVL.

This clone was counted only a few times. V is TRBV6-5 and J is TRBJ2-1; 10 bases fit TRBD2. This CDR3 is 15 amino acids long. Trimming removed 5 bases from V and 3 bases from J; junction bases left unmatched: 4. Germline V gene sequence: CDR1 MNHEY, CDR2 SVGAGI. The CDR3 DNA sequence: TGTGCCAGCAGTCCCGGGACTAGCGACTACAATGAGCAGTTCTTC. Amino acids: CASSPGTSDYNEQFF.

CDR3 DNA sequence: TGTGCCAGCAGTTACTCGGGGGGGGCTGGCGGAAACACCATATATTTT. It translates to CASSYSGGAGGNTIYF. The chain links TRBV6-5 to TRBJ1-3; a weak D match, TRBD1 (6 bases). CDR1 and CDR2 (germline): MNHEY, SVGAGI. This CDR3 contains 16 residues. Between the trimmed V and J ends, which lost 0 bases and 4 bases, there was a span of 13 bases.

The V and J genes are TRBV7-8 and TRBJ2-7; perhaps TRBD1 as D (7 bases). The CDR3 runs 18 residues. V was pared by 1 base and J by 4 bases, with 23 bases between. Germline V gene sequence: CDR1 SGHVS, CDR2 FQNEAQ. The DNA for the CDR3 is TGTGCCAGCAGCTTAGGTGTCAGGGGGGCGTCCGGATTTTACGAGCAGTACTTC. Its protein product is CASSLGVRGASGFYEQYF.

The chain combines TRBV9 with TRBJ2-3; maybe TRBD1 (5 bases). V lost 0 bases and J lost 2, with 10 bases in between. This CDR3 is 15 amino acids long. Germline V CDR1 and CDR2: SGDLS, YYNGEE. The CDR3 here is CASSVDARATDTQYF. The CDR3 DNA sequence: TGTGCCAGCAGCGTAGATGCCAGGGCCACAGATACGCAGTATTTT.

CDR3: CASSLGSIPYEQYF. The CDR3 region has the DNA TGTGCCAGCAGTTTAGGCTCCATACCCTACGAGCAGTACTTC. The chain has TRBV28 and TRBJ2-7; unclear D gene. Germline V gene data show CDR1 as MDHEN and CDR2 as SYDVKM. This CDR3 contains 14 residues. V shed 2 bases and J shed 2 bases, with 10 bases lying between them.

The CDR3 here is CASSLSGSLRETQYF. In nucleotides, the CDR3 is TGTGCCAGCAGTTTGAGCGGGTCATTGAGAGAGACCCAGTACTTC. The chain recombines TRBV28 with TRBJ2-5; possibly TRBD2 for D (6 bases). The length of the CDR3 is 15 residues. V shed 3 bases and J shed 4 bases, with 15 bases lying between them. The germline V gene encodes CDR1 MDHEN and CDR2 SYDVKM.

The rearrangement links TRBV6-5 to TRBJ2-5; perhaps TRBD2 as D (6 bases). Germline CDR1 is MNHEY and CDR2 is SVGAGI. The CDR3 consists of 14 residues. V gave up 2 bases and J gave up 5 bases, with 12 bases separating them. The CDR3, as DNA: TGTGCCAGCAGTTACCGGGGGTATGGGGAGACCCAGTACTTC. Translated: CASSYRGYGETQYF.

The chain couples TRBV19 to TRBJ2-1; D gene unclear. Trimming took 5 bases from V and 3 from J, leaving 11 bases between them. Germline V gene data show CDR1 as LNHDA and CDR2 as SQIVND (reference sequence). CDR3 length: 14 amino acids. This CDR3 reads CASSEELVYNEQFF. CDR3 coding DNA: TGTGCCAGTAGTGAGGAGCTCGTCTACAATGAGCAGTTCTTC. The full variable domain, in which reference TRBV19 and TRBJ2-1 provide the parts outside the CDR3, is DGGITQSPKYLFRKEGQNVTLSCEQNLNHDAMYWYRQDPGQGLRLIYYSQIVNDFQKGDIAEGYSVSREKKESFPLTVTSAQKNPTAFYLCASSEELVYNEQFFGPGTRLTVL.

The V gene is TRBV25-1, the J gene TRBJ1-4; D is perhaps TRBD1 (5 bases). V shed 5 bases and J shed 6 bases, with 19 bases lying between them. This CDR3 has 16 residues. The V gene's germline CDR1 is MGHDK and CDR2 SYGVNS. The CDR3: CASSPFREGGYEKLFF. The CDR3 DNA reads TGTGCCAGCAGTCCCTTCAGGGAGGGAGGGTATGAAAAACTGTTTTTT.

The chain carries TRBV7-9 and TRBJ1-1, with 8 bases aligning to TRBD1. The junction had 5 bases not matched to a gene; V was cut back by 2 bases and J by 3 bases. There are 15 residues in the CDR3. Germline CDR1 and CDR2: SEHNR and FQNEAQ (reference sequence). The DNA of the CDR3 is TGTGCCAGCAGCTTATACCTGACAGGGGACACTGAAGCTTTCTTT. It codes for CASSLYLTGDTEAFF.

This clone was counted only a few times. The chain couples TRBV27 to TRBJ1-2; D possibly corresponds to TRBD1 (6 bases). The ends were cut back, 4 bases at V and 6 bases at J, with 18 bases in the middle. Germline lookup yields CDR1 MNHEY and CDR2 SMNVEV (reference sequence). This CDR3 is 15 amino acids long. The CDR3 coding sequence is TGTGCCAGCAGTTGGGGCCAGGGGTTGGCAAATGGCTACACCTTC. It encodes CASSWGQGLANGYTF.

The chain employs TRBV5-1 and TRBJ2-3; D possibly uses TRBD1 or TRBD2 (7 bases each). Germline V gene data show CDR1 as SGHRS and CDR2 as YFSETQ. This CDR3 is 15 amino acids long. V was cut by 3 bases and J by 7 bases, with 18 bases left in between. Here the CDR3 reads CASSSLGGGGYTQYF. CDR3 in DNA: TGCGCCAGCAGCTCCCTAGGGGGCGGGGGATATACGCAGTATTTT.

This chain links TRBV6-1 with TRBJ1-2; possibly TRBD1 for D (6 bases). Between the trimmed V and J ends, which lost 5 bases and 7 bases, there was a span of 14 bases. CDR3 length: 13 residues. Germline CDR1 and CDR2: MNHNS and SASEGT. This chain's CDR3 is CASSPNRVGGYTF. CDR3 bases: TGTGCCAGCAGTCCAAACAGGGTGGGTGGCTACACCTTC.